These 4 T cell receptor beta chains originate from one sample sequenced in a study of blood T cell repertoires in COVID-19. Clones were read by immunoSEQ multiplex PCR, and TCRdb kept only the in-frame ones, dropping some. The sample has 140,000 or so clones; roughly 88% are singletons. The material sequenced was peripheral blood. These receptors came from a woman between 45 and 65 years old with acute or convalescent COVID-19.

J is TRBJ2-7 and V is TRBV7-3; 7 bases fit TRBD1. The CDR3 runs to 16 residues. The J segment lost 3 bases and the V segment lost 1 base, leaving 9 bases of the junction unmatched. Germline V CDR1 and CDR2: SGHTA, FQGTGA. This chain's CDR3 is CASSLRIYRGNYEQYF. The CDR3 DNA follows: TGTGCCAGCAGCTTAAGGATCTACAGGGGAAACTACGAGCAGTACTTC.

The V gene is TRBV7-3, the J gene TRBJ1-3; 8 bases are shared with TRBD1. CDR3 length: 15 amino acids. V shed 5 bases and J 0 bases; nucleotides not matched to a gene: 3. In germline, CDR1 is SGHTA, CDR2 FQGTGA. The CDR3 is CASSPDRGSGNTIYF. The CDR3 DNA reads TGTGCCAGCAGCCCTGACAGGGGCTCTGGAAACACCATATATTTT.

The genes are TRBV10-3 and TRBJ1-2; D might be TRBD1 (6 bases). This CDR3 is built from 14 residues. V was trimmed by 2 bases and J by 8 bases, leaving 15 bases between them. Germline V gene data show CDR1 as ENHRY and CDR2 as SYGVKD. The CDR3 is CAISERGGLGGYTF. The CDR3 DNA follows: TGTGCCATCAGTGAGCGCGGGGGGCTAGGCGGCTACACCTTC.

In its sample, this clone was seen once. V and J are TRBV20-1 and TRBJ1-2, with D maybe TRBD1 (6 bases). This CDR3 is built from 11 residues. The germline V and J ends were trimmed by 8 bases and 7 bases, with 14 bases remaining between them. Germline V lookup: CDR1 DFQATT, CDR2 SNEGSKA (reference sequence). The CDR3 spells CSPSGVLGYTF. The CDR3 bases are TGCAGTCCGTCAGGGGTGCTTGGCTACACCTTC.